This T cell receptor beta chain was observed in a study of regulatory T cells in long-lasting Graves disease. Combining iRepertoire HTBI primers with Arm-PCR of CDR3 regions, the authors built TCR beta libraries. Authors' analysis steps: Identified across the samples were over 50 TRBV segments and around 14 TRBJ segments. TCRdb reprocessed the multiplex PCR reads via MiXCR and lists one record per CDR3 protein. These V and J calls rely on TCRdb rather than the paper's analysis. The sample includes roughly 700,000 distinct CDR3 sequences, 25% to 35% of them seen just once. General study points: Limited sample numbers may have lowered accuracy.

This clonotype was counted a few times. Its antigen remains unidentified. Germline-derived CDR1 and CDR2 are MGHRA and YSYEKL. The V end was cut by 4 bases, the J end by 7 bases, with 22 bases between. The CDR3 is made up of 16 amino acids. As for time point: persistent/refractory GD, antithyroid drugs over 5 years with positive TRAb. PBMC RNA was the source of the TCR library. From an endocrinology department in Xi'an, China, came the patients. The receptor was derived from a female donor with Graves disease. The chain links TRBV4-1 to TRBJ1-2, with a tentative D call TRBD1 (6 bases). The sample consisted of peripheral blood mononuclear cells (PBMCs), taken when the disease was refractory, from a patient treated with antithyroid drugs. The CDR3 region has the DNA TGCGCCAGCAGCCGAGAGGGGGAGAGGAGACTGCGTGGCTACACCTTC. Its protein product is CASSREGERRLRGYTF.